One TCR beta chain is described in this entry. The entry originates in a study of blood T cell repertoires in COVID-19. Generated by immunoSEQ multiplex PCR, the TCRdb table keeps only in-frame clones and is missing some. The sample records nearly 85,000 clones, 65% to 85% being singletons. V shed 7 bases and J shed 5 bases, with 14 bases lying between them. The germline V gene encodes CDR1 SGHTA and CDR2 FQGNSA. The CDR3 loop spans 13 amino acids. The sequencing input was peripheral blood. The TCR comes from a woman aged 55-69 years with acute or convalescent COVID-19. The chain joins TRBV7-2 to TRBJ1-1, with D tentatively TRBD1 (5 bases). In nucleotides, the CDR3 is TGTGCCAGCACCCTCACACAGGAGACTGAAGCTTTCTTT. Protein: CASTLTQETEAFF.